A single sample is the source of the 3 T cell receptor beta chains below, sequenced in a study of blood T cell repertoires in COVID-19. Only in-frame clones appear in the TCRdb table, and some are missing; sequencing was by immunoSEQ multiplex PCR. This table has about 78,000 clones, around 85% appearing once. The sample was peripheral blood. Receptors originate from a woman aged 80 or older with active or convalescent COVID-19.

This chain joins TRBV7-9 and TRBJ2-1; the D gene is possibly TRBD1 (8 bases). This CDR3 is built from 17 residues. V lost 5 bases and J lost 3, with 20 bases in between. The V gene's germline CDR1 is SEHNR and CDR2 FQNEAQ (reference sequence). CDR3 loop: CASSLTGAGRFYNEQFF. The CDR3 DNA reads as TGTGCCAGCAGCCTGACAGGGGCCGGGAGGTTCTACAATGAGCAGTTCTTC. The variable domain in full, with the rest retrieved from reference TRBV7-9 and TRBJ2-1, is DTGVSQNPRHKITKRGQNVTFRCDPISEHNRLYWYRQTLGQGPEFLTYFQNEAQLEKSRLLSDRFSAERPKGSFSTLEIQRTEQGDSAMYLCASSLTGAGRFYNEQFFGPGTRLTVL.

This clone was seen just once. DNA for the CDR3: TGTGCCAGCAGCAGCCGGGACAGGGGGCAAGAGACCCAGTACTTC. The encoded protein is CASSSRDRGQETQYF. This chain connects TRBV4-2 to TRBJ2-5; 11 bases are a match to TRBD1. Per germline, CDR1 LGHNA and CDR2 YNFKEQ. After removal of 5 bases from V and 2 bases from J, the junction contained 4 bases not matched to a gene. The CDR3 consists of 15 residues.

About this clone: Other DNA sequences from this sample encode an identical CDR3 as well. V usage is TRBV9 and J usage is TRBJ2-7, with 7 bases aligning to TRBD2. This CDR3 region has 14 residues. The J segment lost 6 bases and the V segment lost 0 bases, leaving 6 bases of the junction unmatched. Germline-derived CDR1 and CDR2 are SGDLS and YYNGEE. The CDR3 spells CASSVGGRGSEQYF. The CDR3 DNA follows: TGTGCCAGCAGCGTAGGAGGGAGGGGCTCCGAGCAGTACTTC.